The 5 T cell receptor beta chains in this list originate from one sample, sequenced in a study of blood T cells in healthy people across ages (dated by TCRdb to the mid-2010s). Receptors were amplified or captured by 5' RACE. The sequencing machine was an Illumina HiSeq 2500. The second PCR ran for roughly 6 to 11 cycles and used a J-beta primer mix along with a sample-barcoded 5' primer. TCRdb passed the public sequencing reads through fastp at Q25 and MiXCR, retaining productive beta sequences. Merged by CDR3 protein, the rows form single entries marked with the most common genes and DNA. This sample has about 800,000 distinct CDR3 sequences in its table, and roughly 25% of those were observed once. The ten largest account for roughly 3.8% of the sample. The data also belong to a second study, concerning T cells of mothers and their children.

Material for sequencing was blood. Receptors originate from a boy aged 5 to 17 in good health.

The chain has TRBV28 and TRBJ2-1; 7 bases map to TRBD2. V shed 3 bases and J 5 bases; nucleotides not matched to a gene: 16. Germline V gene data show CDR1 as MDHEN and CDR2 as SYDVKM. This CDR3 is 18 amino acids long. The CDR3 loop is CASSFPTKLALNDNEQFF. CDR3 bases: TGTGCCAGCAGTTTTCCCACTAAACTAGCGCTCAATGACAATGAGCAGTTCTTC.

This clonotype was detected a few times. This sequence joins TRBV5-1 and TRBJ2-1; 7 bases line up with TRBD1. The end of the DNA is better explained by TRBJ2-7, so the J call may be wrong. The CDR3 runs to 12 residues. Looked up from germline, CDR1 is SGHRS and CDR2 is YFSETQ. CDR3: CASSPTGQEQYF. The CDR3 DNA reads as TGCGCCAGCAGCCCGACAGGGCAAGAGCAGTACTTC.

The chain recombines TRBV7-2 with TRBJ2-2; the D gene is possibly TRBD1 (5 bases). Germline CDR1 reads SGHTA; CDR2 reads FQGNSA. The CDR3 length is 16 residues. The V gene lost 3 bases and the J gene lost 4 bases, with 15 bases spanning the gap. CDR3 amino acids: CASSLIPGMGTGELFF. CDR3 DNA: TGTGCCAGCAGCTTGATCCCAGGGATGGGCACCGGGGAGCTGTTTTTT.

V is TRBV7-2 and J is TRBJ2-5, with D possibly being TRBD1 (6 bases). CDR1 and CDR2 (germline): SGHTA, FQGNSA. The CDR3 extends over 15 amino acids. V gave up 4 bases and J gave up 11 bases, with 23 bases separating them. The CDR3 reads CASSSQGATLGEQYF. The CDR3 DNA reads TGTGCCAGCAGCTCACAGGGCGCTACTTTGGGGGAGCAGTACTTC.

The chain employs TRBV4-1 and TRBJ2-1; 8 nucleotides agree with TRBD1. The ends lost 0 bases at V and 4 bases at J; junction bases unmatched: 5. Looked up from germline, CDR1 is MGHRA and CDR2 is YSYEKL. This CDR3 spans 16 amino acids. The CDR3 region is CASSQDSGTGYNEQFF. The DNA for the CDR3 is TGCGCCAGCAGCCAAGATAGTGGGACAGGTTACAATGAGCAGTTCTTC.